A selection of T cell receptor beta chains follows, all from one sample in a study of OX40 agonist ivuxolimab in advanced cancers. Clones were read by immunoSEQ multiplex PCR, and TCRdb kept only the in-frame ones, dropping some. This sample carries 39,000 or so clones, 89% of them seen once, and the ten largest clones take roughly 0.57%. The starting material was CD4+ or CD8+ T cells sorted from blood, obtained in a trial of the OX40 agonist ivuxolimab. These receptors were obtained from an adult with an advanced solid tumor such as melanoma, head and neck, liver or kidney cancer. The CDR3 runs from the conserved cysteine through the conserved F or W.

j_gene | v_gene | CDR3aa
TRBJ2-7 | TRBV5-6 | CASSLATVYEQYF
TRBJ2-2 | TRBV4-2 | CASSSPSVGGLTGELFF
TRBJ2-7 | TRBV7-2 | CASSLAEGNHEQYF
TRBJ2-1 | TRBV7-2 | CASSPPRRGVGDEQFF
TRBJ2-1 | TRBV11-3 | CASSVKTGTSGGALNEQFF
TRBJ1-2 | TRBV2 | CASKSQAMIYGYTF
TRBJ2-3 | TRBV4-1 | CASSAQGRDTQYF
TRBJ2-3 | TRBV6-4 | CASSVTLGDTQYF
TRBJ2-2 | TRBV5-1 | CASSLDSLDTGELFF
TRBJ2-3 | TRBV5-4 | CASSQRGGQDTQYF
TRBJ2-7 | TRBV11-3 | CASSLGGQDSYEQYF
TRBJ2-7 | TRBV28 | CATSGTGLLYEQYF
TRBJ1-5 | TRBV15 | CATSTEGGNNQPQHF
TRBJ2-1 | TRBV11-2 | CASSLYRVNEQFF
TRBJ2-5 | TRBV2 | CASRQGALETQYF
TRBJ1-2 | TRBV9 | CASSPSGQGNYGYTF
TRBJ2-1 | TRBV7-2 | CASSRMSFLRSYNEQFF
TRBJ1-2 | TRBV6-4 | CASSEQQGAGGYTF
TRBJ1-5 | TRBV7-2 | CASSPQGRGDQPQHF
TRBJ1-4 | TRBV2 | CASSANGQGEKLFF
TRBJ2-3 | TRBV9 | CASSVEGSPQYF
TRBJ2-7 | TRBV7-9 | CASSLGYRVELYF
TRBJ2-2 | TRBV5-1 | CASSQNTGELFF
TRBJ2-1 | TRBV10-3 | CAISVALDSEAYNEQFF
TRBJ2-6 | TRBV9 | CASSAFRAGANVLTF
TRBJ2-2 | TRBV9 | CASSPRGAQTGELFF
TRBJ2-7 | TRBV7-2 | CASSPSRDSYYEQYF
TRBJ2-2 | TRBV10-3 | CAIRSGRGGPSTGELFF
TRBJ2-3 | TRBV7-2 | CASSIRGPSTDTQYF
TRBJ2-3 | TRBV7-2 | CASSYASGDGDTQYF
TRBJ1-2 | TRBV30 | CAWSVSKRVTYGYTF
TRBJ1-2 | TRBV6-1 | CASSEAFGVEGYTF
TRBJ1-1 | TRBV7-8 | CASSLEQTGWNTEAFF
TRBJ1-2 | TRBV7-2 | CASSLPVIKGDGYTF
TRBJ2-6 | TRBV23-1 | CASSPPPEQEAGVGSGANVLTF
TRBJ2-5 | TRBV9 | CASSVGSGGAFQETQYF
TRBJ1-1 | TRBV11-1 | CASSLVSGRDDTEAFF
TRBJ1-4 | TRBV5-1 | CASSLVGRGIEKLFF
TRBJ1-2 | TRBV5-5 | CASSLGDNYGYTF
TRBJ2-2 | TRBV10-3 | CAISPDLWRELFF
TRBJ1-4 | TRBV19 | CASSILRGLDEKLFF
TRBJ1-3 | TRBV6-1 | CASSDQSGAGNTIYF